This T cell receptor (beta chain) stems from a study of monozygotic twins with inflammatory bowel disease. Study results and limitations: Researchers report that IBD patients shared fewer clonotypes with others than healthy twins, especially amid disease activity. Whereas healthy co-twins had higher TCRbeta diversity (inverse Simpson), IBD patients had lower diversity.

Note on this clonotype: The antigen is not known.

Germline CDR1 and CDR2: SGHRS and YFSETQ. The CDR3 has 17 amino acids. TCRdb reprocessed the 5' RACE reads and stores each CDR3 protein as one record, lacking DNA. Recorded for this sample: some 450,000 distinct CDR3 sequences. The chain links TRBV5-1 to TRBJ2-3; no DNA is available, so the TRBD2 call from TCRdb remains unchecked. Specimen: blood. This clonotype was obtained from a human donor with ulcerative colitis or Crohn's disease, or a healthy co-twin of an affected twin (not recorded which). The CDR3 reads CASSFSRAGAGTDTQYF. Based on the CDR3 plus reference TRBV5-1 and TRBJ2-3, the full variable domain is KAGVTQTPRYLIKTRGQQVTLSCSPISGHRSVSWYQQTPGQGLQFLFEYFSETQRNKGNFPGRFSGRQFSNSRSEMNVSTLELGDSALYLCASSFSRAGAGTDTQYFGPGTRLTVL.